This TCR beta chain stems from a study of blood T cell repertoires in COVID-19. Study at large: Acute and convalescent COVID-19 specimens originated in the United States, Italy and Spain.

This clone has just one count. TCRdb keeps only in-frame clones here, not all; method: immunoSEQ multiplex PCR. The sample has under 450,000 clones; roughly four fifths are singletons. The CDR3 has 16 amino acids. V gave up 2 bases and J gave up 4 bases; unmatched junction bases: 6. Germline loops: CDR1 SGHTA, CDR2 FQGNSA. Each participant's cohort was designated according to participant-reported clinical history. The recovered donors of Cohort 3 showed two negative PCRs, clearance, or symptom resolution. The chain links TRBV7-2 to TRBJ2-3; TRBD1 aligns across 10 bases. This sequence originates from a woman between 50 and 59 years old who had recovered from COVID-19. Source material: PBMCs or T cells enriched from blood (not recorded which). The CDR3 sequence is CASSLSTGGWPDTQYF. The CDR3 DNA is TGTGCCAGCAGCTTATCGACAGGGGGCTGGCCAGATACGCAGTATTTT. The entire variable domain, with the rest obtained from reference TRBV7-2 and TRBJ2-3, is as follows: GAGVSQSPSNKVTEKGKDVELRCDPISGHTALYWYRQSLGQGLEFLIYFQGNSAPDKSGLPSDRFSAERTGGSVSTLTIQRTQQEDSAVYLCASSLSTGGWPDTQYFGPGTRLTVL.